This TCR beta chain originates from a study of CD8 T cells in ankylosing spondylitis (dated by TCRdb to the late 2010s). Looking at the study overall: T cell receptor beta repertoires were profiled in healthy donors and ankylosing spondylitis patients so that disease-linked TCR variants could be found. Peripheral blood was sampled, and synovial fluid was additionally collected from ankylosing spondylitis patients. The full study cohort was made up of 25 ankylosing spondylitis patients and roughly 98 healthy donors. The paper's findings and limits, for the study overall: Significant enrichment of the disease-linked clones was reported in matched synovial fluid samples from ankylosing spondylitis patients. Some TCR beta motif variants had previously been reported in synovial fluid and blood of reactive arthritis patients, which suggested common disease-initiation mechanisms. A CD8+ phenotype was shown by the disease-linked clones, which were found at relatively low frequencies in peripheral blood. Blood from ankylosing spondylitis patients appeared to be characterized by a TCR beta motif composed of roughly 8 highly homologous amino acid variants.

TCRdb names Illumina HiSeq 2500 as the instrument used. Quantitative 5'-RACE with molecular barcodes was used to prepare TCR beta libraries. The authors processed their data as follows. A new computational method, built on a probabilistic model of VDJ rearrangement, was used to identify disease-linked TCR variants. The public reads were run again by TCRdb, first through fastp at Q25 and then through MiXCR, and only productive beta chains were kept. Rows with a matching CDR3 protein are joined into one entry that keeps the most common DNA and genes. TCRdb, rather than the study authors, made the V and J calls. The sample includes roughly 150,000 distinct CDR3 sequences, with 9.8% observed a single time. About 15% of the sample belongs to the ten largest clones. Including the terminal cysteine and phenylalanine, the CDR3 comprises 13 residues. Only the CDR3 part of the read is kept: 39 bases, read in frame from the first base. Per the germline V gene, SGHVS is the CDR1 and FQNEAQ is the CDR2. The V and J ends are trimmed by 6 bases and 8 bases, leaving 13 bases between them.

Note on this clonotype: Its cognate antigen has yet to be identified. Base qualities are not recorded, but no much larger clone differs from it by a single base.

The source of this sequence is a female donor with ankylosing spondylitis or in good health (not recorded which). Input material: blood, either unsorted or a sorted T cell fraction (not recorded which). The chain links TRBV7-8 with TRBJ1-4, with the D gene too uncertain to name. The CDR3 corresponds to CASRPRDGEKLFF. The nucleotide sequence reads as follows: TGTGCCAGCAGACCCCGGGATGGAGAAAAACTGTTTTTT.